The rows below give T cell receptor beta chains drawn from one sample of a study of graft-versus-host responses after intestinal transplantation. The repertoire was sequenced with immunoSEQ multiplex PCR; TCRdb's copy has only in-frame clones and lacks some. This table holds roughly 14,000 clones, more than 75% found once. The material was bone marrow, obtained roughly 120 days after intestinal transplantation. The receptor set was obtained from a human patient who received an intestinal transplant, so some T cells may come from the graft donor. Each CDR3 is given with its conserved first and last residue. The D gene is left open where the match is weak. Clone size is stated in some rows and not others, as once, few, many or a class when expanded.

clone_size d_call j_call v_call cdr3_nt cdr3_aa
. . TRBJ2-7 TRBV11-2 TGTGCCAGCAGCTTGGCCGGAGGAGGACATTACGAGCAGTACTTC CASSLAGGGHYEQYF
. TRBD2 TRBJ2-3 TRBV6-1 TGTGCCAGCAGATGGACTAGCGGGGCGGTAGATACGCAGTATTTT CASRWTSGAVDTQYF
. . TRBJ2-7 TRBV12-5 TGTGCTAGTGCCTTGGGAACAGGCGAGCAGTACTTC CASALGTGEQYF
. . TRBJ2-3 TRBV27 TGTGCCAGCAGCCCACCCCCCGCGGGGCGGTTGTACACAGATACGCAGTATTTT CASSPPPAGRLYTDTQYF
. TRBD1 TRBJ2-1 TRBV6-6 TGTGCCAGCAGTTACGGTCCAGGGGGCTGGAATGAGCAGTTCTTC CASSYGPGGWNEQFF
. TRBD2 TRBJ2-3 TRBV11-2 TGTGCCAGCAGCTTAGATAGCGGGTCTAGCACAGATACGCAGTATTTT CASSLDSGSSTDTQYF
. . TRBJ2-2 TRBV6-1 TGTGCCAGCAGTGAAGCGAATGGGGGAACCGGGGAGCTGTTTTTT CASSEANGGTGELFF
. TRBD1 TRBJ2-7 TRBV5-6 TGTGCCAGCAGCTTGGACAGGGGGGTCTACGAGCAGTACTTC CASSLDRGVYEQYF
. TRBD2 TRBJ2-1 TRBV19 TGTGCCAGTAGTATCGCTAGCGGATTCTACAATGAGCAGTTCTTC CASSIASGFYNEQFF
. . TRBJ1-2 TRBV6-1 TGTGCCAGCAGTGAAGGGGTGACAGACTATGGCTACACCTTC CASSEGVTDYGYTF
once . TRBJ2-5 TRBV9 TGTGCCAGCAGCGTATTGGGACGGCCTCAAGAGACCCAGTACTTC CASSVLGRPQETQYF
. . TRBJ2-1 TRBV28 TGTGCCAGCAGTTTAGCGGGACACTACAATGAGCAGTTCTTC CASSLAGHYNEQFF
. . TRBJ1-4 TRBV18 TGTGCCAGCTCACCCGGGATCTCGACAAAGAATGAAAAACTGTTTTTT CASSPGISTKNEKLFF
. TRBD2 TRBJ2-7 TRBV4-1 TGCGCCAGCAGCGGGACTAGCGGGGGGGAGCAGTACTTC CASSGTSGGEQYF
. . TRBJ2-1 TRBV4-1 TGCGCCAGCAGCCAAGGAGGCGGCCGGTACTACAATGAGCAGTTCTTC CASSQGGGRYYNEQFF
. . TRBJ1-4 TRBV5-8 TGTGCCAGCAGCTTTACTGAAAAACTGTTTTTT CASSFTEKLFF
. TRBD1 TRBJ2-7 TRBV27 TGTGCCAGCAGATTTGGCTCCGTCGGGGGACCGACAGGGGCCTCCTACGAGCAGTACTTC CASRFGSVGGPTGASYEQYF
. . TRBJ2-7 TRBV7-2 TGTGCCAGCAGCTTGACTAGTTACGAGCAGTACTTC CASSLTSYEQYF
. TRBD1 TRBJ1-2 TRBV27 TGTGCCAGCAGTTCGGGAGGGGACAGGGTCTATGGCTACACCTTC CASSSGGDRVYGYTF
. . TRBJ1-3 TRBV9 TGTGCCAGCAGCGGAGGACATTTACTCTCTGGAAACACCATATATTTT CASSGGHLLSGNTIYF
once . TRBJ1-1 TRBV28 TGTGCCAGCAGTTTAAACGGAAGGGGCCGCACTGAAGCTTTCTTT CASSLNGRGRTEAFF
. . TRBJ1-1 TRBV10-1 TGCGCCAGCCTCAGGGACCTAAACACTGAAGCTTTCTTT CASLRDLNTEAFF
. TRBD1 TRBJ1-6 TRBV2 TGTGCCGTTCGGACAGGAACAAATTCACCCCTCCACTTT CAVRTGTNSPLHF
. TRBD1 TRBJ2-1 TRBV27 TGTGCCAGCAGGACCTCGGGACAGGGCGCCCCATATGAGCAGTTCTTC CASRTSGQGAPYEQFF
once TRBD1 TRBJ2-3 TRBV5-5 TGTGCCAGCAGCTTACAGGGGACAGATACGCAGTATTTT CASSLQGTDTQYF
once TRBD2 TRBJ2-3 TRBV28 TGTGCCAGCAGTTTAACGGGAGGGGGAGATACGCAGTATTTT CASSLTGGGDTQYF
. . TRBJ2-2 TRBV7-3 TGTGCCAGCAGCTCAGAGCGGGCCACCGGGGAGCTGTTTTTT CASSSERATGELFF
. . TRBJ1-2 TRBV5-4 TGTGCCAGCAGCCCTCGGCTCCAGTACTATGGCTACACCTTC CASSPRLQYYGYTF
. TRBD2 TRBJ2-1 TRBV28 TGTGCCACCAGAACGGGAGGGGCCTACAATGAGCAGTTCTTC CATRTGGAYNEQFF
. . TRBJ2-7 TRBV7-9 TGTGCCAGCAGCCCCGATACCTACGAGCAGTACTTC CASSPDTYEQYF